Sequencing of this T cell receptor beta chain was carried out in a study of shared clonotypes between healthy human individuals (dated by TCRdb to 2020 to 2021). About the full investigation: Two women and a few men aged 18 to 49 years were included in the cohort. Per donor, three plates each were used for CD4 naive and CD4 memory, two for CD8 naive, and one for CD8 memory. To estimate repertoire size and how much clonotypes are shared between individuals, the study performed deep sequencing of blood TCR repertoires from a few healthy adults. Libraries were prepared and TCR repertoires were sequenced by different laboratories using diverse techniques, in order to increase sequencing depth and limit assay-specific biases. Each donor's leukapheresis produced roughly between roughly 0.9 and 8.9 billion PBMCs.

Using the deep immunoSEQ assay, TCR CDR3 regions were amplified from genomic DNA by multiplex PCR. Extracted genomic DNA from each cell subset was distributed evenly across all wells of several immunoSEQ 96-well plates, and each plate was treated as a replicate. Each replicate PCR for sorted subsets received about 220 ng genomic DNA, equal to around 32,000 T cell genomes. The purified libraries were quantified using a Qubit 3.0 fluorometer, sized with a Bioanalyzer 2100, and then quantified again using the KAPA Library Quantification kit. Every immunoSEQ 96-well plate was sequenced on a separate single-read 150-cycle Illumina NextSeq 550 flow cell. The original pipeline was this. Because the immunoSEQ output held only junctional sequences and lacked quality scores, the filtering could not match the filtering applied to full-length reads. Sequences were annotated with PyIR, a Python wrapper for IgBLAST v1.9, using IMGT germline references to assign V/J genes and CDR3. Reads with weak V/J assignments (E-value above 1e-6), missing CDR3, stop codons, out-of-frame junctions, or ambiguous translated residues were removed. V3J clonotypes were defined as sequences sharing an identical inferred V gene, J gene, and CDR3 amino acid sequence. The percentage overlap between two repertoires was calculated by dividing the number of shared unique clonotypes by the size of the smaller repertoire. Repertoire richness was assessed with RTK rarefaction, the Chao1 estimator, and Recon v2.1 estimates of unobserved clonotypes. For all TCRbeta clonotypes obtained by the gDNA method from a handful of donors, generation probabilities were computed with OLGA. TCRdb retrieved this table from immuneACCESS and kept in-frame rearrangements only. Not all clones are present; in checked studies, unresolved V genes account for under half, and no reason is known for the remainder. V, J and clone size reflect that table, while D and trimming were determined from the DNA. The table for this sample lists roughly 590,000 clones; around 95% of them were counted only once. The ten top clones hold about 0.11% of the sample.

As to this clone: The antigen this receptor binds is unknown. Within one base of it there is no much larger clone, and no base qualities were kept.

CD8 naive samples consisted of CD45RO-negative cells that were positively selected for CCR7, yielding a CD45RA+CCR7+ population without TemRA cells. The donors were healthy, HIV-negative adults who had no recently reported acute infections or vaccinations. Every donor was a Caucasian adult residing in Nashville, Tennessee, USA. After blood collection by leukapheresis, PBMCs were isolated using Ficoll-Histopaque density gradient centrifugation and then cryopreserved in the vapor phase of liquid nitrogen. Purity and quantity of every magnetically sorted T cell population were checked by analytical flow cytometry. Each sorted fraction had its genomic DNA isolated and then quantified by UV absorbance on a Nanodrop 2000c. A distance of 9 bases separates the germline ends of V and J, which lose 5 bases and 1 base respectively. CDR1 MDHEN and CDR2 SYDVKM are derived from the germline V gene. The CDR3 goes from the cysteine to the phenylalanine over 14 residues. Here the CDR3 DNA is all that survives: 42 bases in frame from base 1.

The paper's findings and limits, for the study overall: Naive subsets generally had larger estimated clonotype richness than memory subsets did. When a handful of donors were compared, the shared fraction of clonotypes was around 5% for naive CD4, more than 3% for naive CD8, more than 2% for memory CD4, and about 0.36% for memory CD8. The genetic and exposure-history diversity represented was limited by the small number of donors. Higher generation probabilities were observed for clonotypes shared by all four sorted-subset donors than for non-shared clonotypes. Based on pairwise subsampling, the degree of clonotype sharing among donors was expected to be affected by sequencing depth. Sampling was limited to blood, and TCR repertoires in tissue likely differ from TCR repertoires in blood. Even with the large sequencing depth, rarefaction of the sorted-subset datasets indicated that sequencing was incomplete.

This sequence uses TRBV28 and TRBJ2-1; the D gene is perhaps TRBD2, on 5 matching bases. This sequence originates from a woman aged 25 to 39 in good health. The sample consisted of naive CD8+ T cells sorted from blood. Sample cell subset or site, as interpreted from the label and publication: CD45RA+CCR7+. At the DNA level, the sequence is TGTGCCAGCAGTATAACGGGGTCCTACAATGAGCAGTTCTTC. This encodes CASSITGSYNEQFF.